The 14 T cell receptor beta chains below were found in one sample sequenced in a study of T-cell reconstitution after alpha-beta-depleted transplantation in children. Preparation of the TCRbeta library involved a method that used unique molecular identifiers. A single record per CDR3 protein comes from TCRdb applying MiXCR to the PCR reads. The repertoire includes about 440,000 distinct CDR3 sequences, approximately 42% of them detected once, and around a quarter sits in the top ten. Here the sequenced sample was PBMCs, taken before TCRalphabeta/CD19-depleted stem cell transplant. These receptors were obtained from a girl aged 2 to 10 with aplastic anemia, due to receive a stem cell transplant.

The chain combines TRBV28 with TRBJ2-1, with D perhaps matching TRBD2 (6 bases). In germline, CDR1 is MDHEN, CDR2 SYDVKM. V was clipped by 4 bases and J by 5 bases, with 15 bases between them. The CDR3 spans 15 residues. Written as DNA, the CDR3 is TGTGCCAGCAGTTCAATCGGGACTTCGAACAATGAGCAGTTCTTC. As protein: CASSSIGTSNNEQFF. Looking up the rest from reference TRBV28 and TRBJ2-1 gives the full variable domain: DVKVTQSSRYLVKRTGEKVFLECVQDMDHENMFWYRQDPGLGLRLIYFSYDVKMKEKGDIPEGYSVSREKKERFSLILESASTNQTSMYLCASSSIGTSNNEQFFGPGTRLTVL.

CDR3 bases: TGTGCCAGCAGTTACTCGCCCAAAGGCGGCTACACCTTC. Its protein is CASSYSPKGGYTF. J is TRBJ1-2 and V is TRBV6-5, with D uncertain. The ends were cut back, 0 bases at V and 8 bases at J, with 10 bases in the middle. There are 13 residues in the CDR3. Germline V gene lookup returns CDR1 MNHEY and CDR2 SVGAGI.

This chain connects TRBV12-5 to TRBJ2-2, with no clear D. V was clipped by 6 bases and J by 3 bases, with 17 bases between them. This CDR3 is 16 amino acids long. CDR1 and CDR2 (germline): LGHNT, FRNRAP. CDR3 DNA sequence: TGTGCTAGTGGACAAACCGCCTCGTGGGACACCGGGGAGCTGTTTTTT. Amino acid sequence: CASGQTASWDTGELFF.

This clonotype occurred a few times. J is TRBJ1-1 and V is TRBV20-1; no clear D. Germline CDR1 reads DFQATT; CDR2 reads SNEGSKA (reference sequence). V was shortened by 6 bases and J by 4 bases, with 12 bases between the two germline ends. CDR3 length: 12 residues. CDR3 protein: CSAEPYGTEAFF. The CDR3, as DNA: TGCAGTGCCGAACCGTATGGCACTGAAGCTTTCTTT.

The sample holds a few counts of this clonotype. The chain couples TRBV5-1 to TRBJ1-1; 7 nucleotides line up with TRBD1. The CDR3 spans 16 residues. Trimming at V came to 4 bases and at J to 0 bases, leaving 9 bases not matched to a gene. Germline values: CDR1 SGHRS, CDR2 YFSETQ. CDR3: CASSLYTGTVNTEAFF. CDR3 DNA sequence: TGCGCCAGCAGCCTGTATACCGGGACAGTGAACACTGAAGCTTTCTTT.

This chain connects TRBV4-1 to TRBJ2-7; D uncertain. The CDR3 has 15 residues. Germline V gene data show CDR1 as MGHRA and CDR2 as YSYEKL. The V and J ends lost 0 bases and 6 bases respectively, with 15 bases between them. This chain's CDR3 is CASSQDRVPLGEQYF. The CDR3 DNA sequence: TGCGCCAGCAGCCAAGATAGGGTCCCCCTGGGCGAGCAGTACTTC.

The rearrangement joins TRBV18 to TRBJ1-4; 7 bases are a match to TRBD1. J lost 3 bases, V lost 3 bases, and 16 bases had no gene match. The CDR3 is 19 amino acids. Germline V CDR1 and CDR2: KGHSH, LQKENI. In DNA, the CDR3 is TGTGCCAGCTCACCGGTTTTTCCGGGACAGCTCATTGCTAATGAAAAACTGTTTTTT. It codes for CASSPVFPGQLIANEKLFF.

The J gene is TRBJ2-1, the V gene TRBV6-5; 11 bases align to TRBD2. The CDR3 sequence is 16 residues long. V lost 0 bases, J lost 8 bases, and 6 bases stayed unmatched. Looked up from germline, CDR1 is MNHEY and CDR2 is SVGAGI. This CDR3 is CASSYSRLAGGYEQFF. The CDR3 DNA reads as TGTGCCAGCAGTTACTCCAGGCTAGCGGGAGGTTATGAGCAGTTCTTC.

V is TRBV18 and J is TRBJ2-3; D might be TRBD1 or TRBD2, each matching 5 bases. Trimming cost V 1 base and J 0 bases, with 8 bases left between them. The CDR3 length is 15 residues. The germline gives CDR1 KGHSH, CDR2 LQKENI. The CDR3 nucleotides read TGTGCCAGCTCACCACGAGGGGCTAGCACAGATACGCAGTATTTT. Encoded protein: CASSPRGASTDTQYF.

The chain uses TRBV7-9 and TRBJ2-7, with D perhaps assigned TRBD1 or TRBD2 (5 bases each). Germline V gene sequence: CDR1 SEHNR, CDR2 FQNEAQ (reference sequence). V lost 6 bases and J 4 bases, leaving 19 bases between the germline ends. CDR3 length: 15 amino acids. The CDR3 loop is CASRPTGTAPYEQYF. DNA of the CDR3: TGTGCCAGCAGGCCCACCGGGACGGCGCCTTACGAGCAGTACTTC.

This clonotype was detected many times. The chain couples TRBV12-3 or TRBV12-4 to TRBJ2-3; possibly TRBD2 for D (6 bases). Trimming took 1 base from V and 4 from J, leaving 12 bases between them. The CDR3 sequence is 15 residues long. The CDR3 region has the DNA TGTGCCAGCAGTTTAGGGGTAGGGAGGCCAGATACGCAGTATTTT. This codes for CASSLGVGRPDTQYF.

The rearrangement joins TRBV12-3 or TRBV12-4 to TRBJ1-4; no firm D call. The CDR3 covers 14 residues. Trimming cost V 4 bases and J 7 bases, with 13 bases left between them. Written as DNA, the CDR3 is TGTGCCAGCAGTTATCGGGGTTCGACTGAAAAACTGTTTTTT. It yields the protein CASSYRGSTEKLFF.

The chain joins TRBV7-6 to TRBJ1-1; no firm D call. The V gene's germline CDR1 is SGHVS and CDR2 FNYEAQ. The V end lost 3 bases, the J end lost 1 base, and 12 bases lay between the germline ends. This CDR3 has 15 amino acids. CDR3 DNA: TGTGCCAGCAGCTTTGGCCCCAAAGGGAACACTGAAGCTTTCTTT. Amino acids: CASSFGPKGNTEAFF.

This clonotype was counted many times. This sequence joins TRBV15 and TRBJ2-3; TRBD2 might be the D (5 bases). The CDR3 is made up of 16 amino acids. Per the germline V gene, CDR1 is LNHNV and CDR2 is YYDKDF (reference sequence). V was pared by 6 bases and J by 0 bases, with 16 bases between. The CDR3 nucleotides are TGTGCCACCAGTAGGCTCGGGCGGACTAGCACAGATACGCAGTATTTT. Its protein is CATSRLGRTSTDTQYF. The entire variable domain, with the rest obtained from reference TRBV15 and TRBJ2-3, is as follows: DAMVIQNPRYQVTQFGKPVTLSCSQTLNHNVMYWYQQKSSQAPKLLFHYYDKDFNNEADTPDNFQSRRPNTSFCFLDIRSPGLGDTAMYLCATSRLGRTSTDTQYFGPGTRLTVL.